This TCR beta chain was sequenced in a study of control samples from healthy donors and cancer patients (dated by TCRdb to 2018 to 2020). Taken from cysteine to phenylalanine, the CDR3 has 16 residues. The only DNA kept is the CDR3, 48 bases in frame from the first base. CDR1 and CDR2, per the germline V gene (reference sequence), are PRHDT and FYEKMQ. V is reduced by 8 bases and J by 2 bases, leaving a spacing of 21 bases between them. This clone was seen once. Its antigen has not been determined. The record has no base qualities; no much larger clone is one base away. Library generation was performed with the immunoSEQ multiplex PCR assay. What TCRdb holds here is the immuneACCESS table cut down to in-frame rearrangements. Part of the clones is not present; checked against another copy, under half of the missing clones reflect an unresolved V gene, and the others are unexplained. This sample is represented by tens of thousands of clones; around nine tenths of them were singletons. Around 0.8% of the sample is in the top ten clones.

This TCR came from a man aged 25 to 40 with colorectal cancer. The V and J segments used are TRBV13 and TRBJ1-2; no D gene call is confident. Sequenced sample: PBMCs. The DNA sequence reads TGTGCCAGCCGGATGATGGTGGGCGATCCAAACTATGGCTACACCTTC. It translates to CASRMMVGDPNYGYTF.